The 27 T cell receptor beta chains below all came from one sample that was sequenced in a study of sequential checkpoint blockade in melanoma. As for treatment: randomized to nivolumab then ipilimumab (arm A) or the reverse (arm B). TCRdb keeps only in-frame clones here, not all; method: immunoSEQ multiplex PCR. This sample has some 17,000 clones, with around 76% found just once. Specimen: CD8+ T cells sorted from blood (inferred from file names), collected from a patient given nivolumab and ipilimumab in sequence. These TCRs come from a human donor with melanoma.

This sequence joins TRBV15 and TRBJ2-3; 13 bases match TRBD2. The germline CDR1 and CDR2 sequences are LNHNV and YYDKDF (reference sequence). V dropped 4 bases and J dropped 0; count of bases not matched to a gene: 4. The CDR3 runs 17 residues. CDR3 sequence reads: CATSTGLAGESTDTQYF. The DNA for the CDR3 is TGTGCCACCAGCACAGGACTAGCGGGGGAAAGCACAGATACGCAGTATTTT.

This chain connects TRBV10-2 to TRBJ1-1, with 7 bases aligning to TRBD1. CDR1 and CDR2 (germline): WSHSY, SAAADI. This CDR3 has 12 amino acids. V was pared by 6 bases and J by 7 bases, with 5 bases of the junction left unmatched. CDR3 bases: TGCGCCAGCAGAATAGGGACAGTTGAAGCTTTCTTT. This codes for CASRIGTVEAFF.

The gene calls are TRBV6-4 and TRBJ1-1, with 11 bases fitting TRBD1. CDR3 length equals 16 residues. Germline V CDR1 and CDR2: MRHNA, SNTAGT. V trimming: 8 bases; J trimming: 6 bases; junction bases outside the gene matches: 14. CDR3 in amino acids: CASRTGTGGDSAEAFF. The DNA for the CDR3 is TGTGCCAGCCGTACCGGGACAGGGGGAGATTCCGCTGAAGCTTTCTTT.

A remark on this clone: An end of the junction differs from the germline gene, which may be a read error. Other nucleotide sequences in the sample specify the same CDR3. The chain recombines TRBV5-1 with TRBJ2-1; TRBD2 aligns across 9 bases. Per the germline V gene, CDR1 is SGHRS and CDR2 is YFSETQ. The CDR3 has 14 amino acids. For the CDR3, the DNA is TGCGCCAGCAGCCAGCGGGAGGCATACAATGAGCAATTCTTC. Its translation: CASSQREAYNEQFF.

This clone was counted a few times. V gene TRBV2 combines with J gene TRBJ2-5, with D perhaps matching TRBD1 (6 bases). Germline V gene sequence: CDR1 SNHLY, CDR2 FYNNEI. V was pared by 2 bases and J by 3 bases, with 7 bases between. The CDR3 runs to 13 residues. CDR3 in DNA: TGTGCCAGCAGTGAAAGACAGGAAGAGACCCAGTACTTC. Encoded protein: CASSERQEETQYF.

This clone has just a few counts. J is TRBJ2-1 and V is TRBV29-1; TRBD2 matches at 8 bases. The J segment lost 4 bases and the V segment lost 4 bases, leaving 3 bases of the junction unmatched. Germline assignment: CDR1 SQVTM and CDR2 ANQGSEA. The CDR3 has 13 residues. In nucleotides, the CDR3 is TGCAGCGTTGCGACTAGCGCTTACAATGAGCAGTTCTTC. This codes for CSVATSAYNEQFF.

The CDR3 sequence is CASGLVDGHEQYF. Written as DNA, the CDR3 is TGTGCTAGTGGTTTGGTAGATGGCCACGAGCAGTACTTC. The chain joins TRBV12-5 to TRBJ2-7, with unresolved D. Germline V gene lookup returns CDR1 LGHNT and CDR2 FRNRAP. The ends were cut back, 0 bases at V and 5 bases at J, with 8 bases in the middle. This CDR3 spans 13 amino acids.

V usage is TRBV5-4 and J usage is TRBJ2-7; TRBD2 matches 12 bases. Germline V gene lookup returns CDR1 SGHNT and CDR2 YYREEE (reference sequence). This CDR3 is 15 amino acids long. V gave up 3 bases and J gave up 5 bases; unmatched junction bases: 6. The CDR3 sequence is CASSSTSGRTHEQYF. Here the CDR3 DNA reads TGTGCCAGCAGCTCGACTAGCGGGAGAACCCACGAGCAGTACTTC.

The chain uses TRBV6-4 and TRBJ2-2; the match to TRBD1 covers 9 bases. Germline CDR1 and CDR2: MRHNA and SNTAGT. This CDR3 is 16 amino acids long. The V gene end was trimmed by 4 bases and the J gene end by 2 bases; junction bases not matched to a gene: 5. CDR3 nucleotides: TGTGCCAGCAGTGGGGGACAGGGCGAAAACACCGGGGAGCTGTTTTTT. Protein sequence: CASSGGQGENTGELFF.

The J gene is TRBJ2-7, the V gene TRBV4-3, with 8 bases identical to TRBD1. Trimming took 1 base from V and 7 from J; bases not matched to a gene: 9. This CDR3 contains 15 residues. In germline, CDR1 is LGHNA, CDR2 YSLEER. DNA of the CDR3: TGCGCCAGCAGCCAAGGAAGGACAGGGTATTGGGAGCAGTACTTC. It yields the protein CASSQGRTGYWEQYF.

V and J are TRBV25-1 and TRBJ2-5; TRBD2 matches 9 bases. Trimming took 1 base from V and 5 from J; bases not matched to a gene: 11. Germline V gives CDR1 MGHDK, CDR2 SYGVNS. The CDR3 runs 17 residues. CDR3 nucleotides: TGTGCCAGCAGTGAATTTGGTAGCGGGAGAGAGGCGGAGACCCAGTACTTC. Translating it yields CASSEFGSGREAETQYF.

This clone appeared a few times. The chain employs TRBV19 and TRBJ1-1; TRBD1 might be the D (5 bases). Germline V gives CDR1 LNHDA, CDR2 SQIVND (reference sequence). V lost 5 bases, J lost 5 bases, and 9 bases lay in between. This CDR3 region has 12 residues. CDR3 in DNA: TGTGCCAGTAGTCCGGCAGGGACTGAAGCTTTCTTT. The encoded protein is CASSPAGTEAFF.

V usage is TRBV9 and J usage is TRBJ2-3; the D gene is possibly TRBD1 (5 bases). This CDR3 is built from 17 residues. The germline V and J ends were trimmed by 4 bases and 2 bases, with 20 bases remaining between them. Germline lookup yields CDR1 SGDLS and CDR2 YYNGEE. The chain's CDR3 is CASSRGLGEMFTDTQYF. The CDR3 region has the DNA TGTGCCAGCAGCAGGGGCCTAGGGGAAATGTTCACAGATACGCAGTATTTT.

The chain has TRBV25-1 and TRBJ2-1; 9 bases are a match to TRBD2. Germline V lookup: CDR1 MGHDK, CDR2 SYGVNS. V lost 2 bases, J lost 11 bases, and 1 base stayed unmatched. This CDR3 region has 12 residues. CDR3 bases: TGTGCCAGCAGTGAAAGCGGGGGGAAGCAGTTCTTC. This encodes CASSESGGKQFF.

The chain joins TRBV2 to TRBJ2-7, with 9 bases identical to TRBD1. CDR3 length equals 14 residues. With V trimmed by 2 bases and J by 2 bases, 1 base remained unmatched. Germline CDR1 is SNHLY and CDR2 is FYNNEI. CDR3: CASSEWTGAYEQYF. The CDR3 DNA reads TGTGCCAGCAGTGAATGGACAGGGGCCTACGAGCAGTACTTC.

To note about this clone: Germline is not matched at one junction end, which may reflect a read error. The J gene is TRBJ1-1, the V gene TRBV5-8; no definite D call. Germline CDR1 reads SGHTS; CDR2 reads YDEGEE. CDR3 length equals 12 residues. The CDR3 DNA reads TGTGCCAGCAGCTTGTTTAACAGTGAAGCTTTCTTT. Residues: CASSLFNSEAFF.

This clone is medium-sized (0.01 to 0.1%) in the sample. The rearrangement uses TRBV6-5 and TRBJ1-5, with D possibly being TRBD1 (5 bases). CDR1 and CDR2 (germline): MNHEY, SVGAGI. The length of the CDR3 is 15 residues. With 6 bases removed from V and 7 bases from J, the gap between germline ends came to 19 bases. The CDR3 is CASRPSGFKQQPQHF. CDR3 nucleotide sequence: TGTGCCAGCAGACCCTCAGGGTTTAAGCAGCAGCCCCAGCATTTT.

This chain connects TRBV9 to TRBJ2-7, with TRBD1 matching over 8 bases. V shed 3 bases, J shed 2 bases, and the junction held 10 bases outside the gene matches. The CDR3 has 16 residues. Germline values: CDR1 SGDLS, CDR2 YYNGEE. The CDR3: CASSEGDRTNTYEQYF. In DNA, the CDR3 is TGTGCCAGCAGCGAGGGGGACAGGACAAATACCTACGAGCAGTACTTC.

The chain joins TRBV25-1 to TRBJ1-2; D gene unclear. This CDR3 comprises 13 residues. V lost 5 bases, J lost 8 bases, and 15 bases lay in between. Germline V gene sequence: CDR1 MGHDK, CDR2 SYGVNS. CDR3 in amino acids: CASSRGEITGYTF. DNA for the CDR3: TGTGCCAGCAGTCGCGGGGAGATCACGGGCTACACCTTC.

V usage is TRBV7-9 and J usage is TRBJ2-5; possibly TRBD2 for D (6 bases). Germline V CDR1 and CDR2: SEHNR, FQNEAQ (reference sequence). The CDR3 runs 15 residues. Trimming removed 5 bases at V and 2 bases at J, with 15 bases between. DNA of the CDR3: TGTGCCAGCAGCAGGAGGGGCGATGGGCAAGAGACCCAGTACTTC. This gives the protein CASSRRGDGQETQYF. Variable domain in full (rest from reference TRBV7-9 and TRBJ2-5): DTGVSQNPRHKITKRGQNVTFRCDPISEHNRLYWYRQTLGQGPEFLTYFQNEAQLEKSRLLSDRFSAERPKGSFSTLEIQRTEQGDSAMYLCASSRRGDGQETQYFGPGTRLLVL.

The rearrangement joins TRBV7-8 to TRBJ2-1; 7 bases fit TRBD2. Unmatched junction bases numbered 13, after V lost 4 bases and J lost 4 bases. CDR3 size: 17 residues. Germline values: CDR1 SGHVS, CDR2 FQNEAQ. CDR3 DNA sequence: TGTGCCAGCAGCTGGCAGGGAGGGCCCCCTTTATACAATGAGCAGTTCTTC. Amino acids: CASSWQGGPPLYNEQFF.

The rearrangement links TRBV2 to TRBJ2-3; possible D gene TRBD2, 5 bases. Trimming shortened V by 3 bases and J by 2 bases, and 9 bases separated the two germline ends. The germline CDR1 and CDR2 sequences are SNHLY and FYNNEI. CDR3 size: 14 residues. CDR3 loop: CASSDVRDTDTQYF. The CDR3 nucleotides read TGTGCCAGCAGTGACGTTCGGGACACAGATACGCAGTATTTT. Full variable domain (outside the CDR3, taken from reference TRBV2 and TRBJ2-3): EPEVTQTPSHQVTQMGQEVILRCVPISNHLYFYWYRQILGQKVEFLVSFYNNEISEKSEIFDDQFSVERPDGSNFTLKIRSTKLEDSAMYFCASSDVRDTDTQYFGPGTRLTVL.

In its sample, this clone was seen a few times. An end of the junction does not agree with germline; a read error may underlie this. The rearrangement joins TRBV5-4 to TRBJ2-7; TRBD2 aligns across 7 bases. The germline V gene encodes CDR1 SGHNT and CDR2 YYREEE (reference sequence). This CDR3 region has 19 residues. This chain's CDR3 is CASSQVVGISGGSSYEQYF. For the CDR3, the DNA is TGCGCCAGCAGCCAGGTTGTTGGGATTTCCGGCGGGAGCTCCTACGAGCAGTACTTC.

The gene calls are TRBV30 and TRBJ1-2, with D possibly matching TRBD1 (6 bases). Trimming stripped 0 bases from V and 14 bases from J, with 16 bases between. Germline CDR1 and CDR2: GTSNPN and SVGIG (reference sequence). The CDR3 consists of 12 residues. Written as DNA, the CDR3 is TGTGCCTGGAGTGTTCCGACAGGCGAGGAAACCTTC. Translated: CAWSVPTGEETF.

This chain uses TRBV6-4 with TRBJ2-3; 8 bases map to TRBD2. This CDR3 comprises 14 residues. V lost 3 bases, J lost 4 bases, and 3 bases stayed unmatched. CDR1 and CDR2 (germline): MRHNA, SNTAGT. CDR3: CASSETGGSDTQYF. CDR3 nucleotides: TGTGCCAGCAGTGAAACGGGGGGGTCAGATACGCAGTATTTT.

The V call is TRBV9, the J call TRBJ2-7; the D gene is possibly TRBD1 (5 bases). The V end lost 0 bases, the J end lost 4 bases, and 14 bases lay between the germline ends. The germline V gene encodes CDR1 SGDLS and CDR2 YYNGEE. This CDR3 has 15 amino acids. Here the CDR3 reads CASSVGAGFDYEQYF. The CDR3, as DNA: TGTGCCAGCAGCGTAGGGGCAGGGTTCGATTACGAGCAGTACTTC.

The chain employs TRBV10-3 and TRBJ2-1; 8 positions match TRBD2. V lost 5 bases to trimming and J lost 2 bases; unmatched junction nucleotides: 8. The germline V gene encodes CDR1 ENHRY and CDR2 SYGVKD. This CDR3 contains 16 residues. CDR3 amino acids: CAISTLGREAYNEQFF. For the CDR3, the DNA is TGTGCCATCAGTACCTTGGGGCGGGAGGCCTACAATGAGCAGTTCTTC.